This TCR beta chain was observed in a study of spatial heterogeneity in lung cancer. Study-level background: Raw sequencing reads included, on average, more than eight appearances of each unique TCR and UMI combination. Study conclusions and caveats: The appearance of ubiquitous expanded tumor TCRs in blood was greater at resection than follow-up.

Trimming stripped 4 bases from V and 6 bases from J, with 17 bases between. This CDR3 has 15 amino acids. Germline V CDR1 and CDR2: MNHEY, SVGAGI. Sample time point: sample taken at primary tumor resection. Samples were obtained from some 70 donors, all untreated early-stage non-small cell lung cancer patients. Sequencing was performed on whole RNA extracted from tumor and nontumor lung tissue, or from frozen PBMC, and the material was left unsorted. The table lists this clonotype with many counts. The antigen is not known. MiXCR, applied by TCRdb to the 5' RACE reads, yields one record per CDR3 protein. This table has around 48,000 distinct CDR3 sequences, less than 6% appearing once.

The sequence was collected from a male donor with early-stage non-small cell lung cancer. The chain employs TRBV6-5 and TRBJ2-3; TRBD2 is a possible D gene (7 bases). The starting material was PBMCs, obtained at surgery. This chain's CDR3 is CASSSPGRGADTQYF. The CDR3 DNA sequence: TGTGCCAGCAGTTCCCCCGGCCGGGGGGCGGATACGCAGTATTTT.